A selection of T cell receptor beta chains follows, all from one sample in a study of cytomegalovirus exposure and HLA in healthy donors. Generated by immunoSEQ multiplex PCR, the TCRdb table keeps only in-frame clones and is missing some. Of around 120,000 clones listed, 70% to 90% were seen once; the top ten hold 1.5% to 2%. The sequencing sample was made of PBMCs. The receptors were sampled from a woman between 18 and 29 years old in good health and CMV-seronegative. Both conserved end residues are part of each CDR3.

>TRBV18
CASSDRDRGNVNQPQHF
>TRBV19
CASSIATRGYNEQFF
>TRBV11-3
CASSLGLAGGLNEQFF
>TRBV15
CATSRLGQEAFF
>TRBV19
CASSIGGSTNEQFF
>TRBV5-1
CASNRATSGGSDTQYF
>TRBV2
CASGGQGVTEAFF
>TRBV30
CAWSATGLHEQYF
>TRBV5-5
CATKATGGYGYTF
>TRBV6-5
CASSYEGAVINEQFF
>TRBV2
CASSDYGNAGELFF
>TRBV4-3
CASSQVFGNTGELFF
>TRBV19
CASSIESGTSIETQYF
>TRBV27
CASRGQGFGNQPQHF
>TRBV7-8
CASSLQGASGETQYF
>TRBV7-2
CASSLVASFYEQYF
>TRBV5-8
CASSSLQGYRLNQPQHF
>TRBV9
CASSRTSGGAPDTQYF
>TRBV5-1
CASSPGGGSEETQYF
>TRBV7-9
CASSSGLFNEKLFF
>TRBV11-2
CASSPASWRGEGYGYTF
>TRBV5-1
CASTFGTGGRNYGYTF
>TRBV27
CASSLSPGYGYTF
>TRBV29-1
CSVAGTTGGEETQYF
>TRBV6-1
CASSVTGTDTQYF
>TRBV5-1
CASKPRGIPSTDTQYF